This T cell receptor beta chain emerged from a study of shared clonotypes between healthy human individuals. Overall study context: The donor pool was made up of a couple of women and three men aged 18 to 49. Study-wide points: Non-shared clonotypes displayed generation probabilities falling below those of clonotypes present in all four donors. The small donor group covered limited genetic and exposure diversity.

Comments on this clone: No antigen is known for it.

The investigators split CD4+ cells into a CD45RA+ naive subset and a CD45RA-negative memory subset. Trimming took off 4 bases at V and 6 bases at J, with 16 bases between the two ends. This CDR3 contains 14 residues. Germline V gene sequence: CDR1 SGDLS, CDR2 YYNGEE. Sequencing used immunoSEQ multiplex PCR; TCRdb keeps in-frame clones, though not all of them. The table records some 2,500,000 clones, about 90% of them present only once. Material for sequencing was naive CD4+ T cells from PBMCs. Stated subset: CD45RA+ positively selected. This receptor was obtained from a man aged 18-30 years in good health. Some clones in this sample may be carry-over from other donors' samples. This sequence joins TRBV9 and TRBJ1-2; maybe TRBD1 (5 bases). CDR3 amino acids: CASSKRDLKHGYTF. The DNA for the CDR3 is TGTGCCAGCAGCAAACGGGACCTCAAACATGGCTACACCTTC.